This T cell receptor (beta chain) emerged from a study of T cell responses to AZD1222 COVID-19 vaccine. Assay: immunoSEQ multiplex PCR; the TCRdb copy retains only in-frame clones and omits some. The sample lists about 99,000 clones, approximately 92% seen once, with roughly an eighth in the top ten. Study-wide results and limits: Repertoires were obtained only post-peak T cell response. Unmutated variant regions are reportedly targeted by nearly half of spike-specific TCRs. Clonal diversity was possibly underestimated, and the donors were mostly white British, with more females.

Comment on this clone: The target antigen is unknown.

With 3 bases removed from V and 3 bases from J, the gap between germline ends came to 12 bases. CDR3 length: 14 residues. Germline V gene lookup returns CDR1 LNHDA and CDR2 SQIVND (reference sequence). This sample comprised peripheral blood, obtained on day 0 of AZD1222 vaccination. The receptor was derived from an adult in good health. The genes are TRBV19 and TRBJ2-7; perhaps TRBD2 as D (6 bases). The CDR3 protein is CASSIGAAGYEQYF. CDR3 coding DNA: TGTGCCAGTAGTATCGGGGCAGCGGGCTACGAGCAGTACTTC.